The next 15 T cell receptor beta chains were all read from a single sample in a study of glioma-infiltrating T cells. Using RNA template, CDR3s of TCR alpha and beta were amplified with iRepertoire arm-PCR. One entry per CDR3 protein results from TCRdb running MiXCR on the multiplex PCR reads. The table includes under 150,000 distinct CDR3 sequences, 24% detected once. Sequences were obtained from glioma tissue, nonneoplastic brain tissue, or PBMCs (not recorded which). The receptor source for this set is a human donor with low-grade glioma or glioblastoma, undergoing nonglioma brain surgery, or in good health (not recorded which).

The V and J genes are TRBV4-1 and TRBJ2-7; D uncertain. Germline CDR1 reads MGHRA; CDR2 reads YSYEKL. The V gene lost 5 bases and the J gene lost 3 bases, with 14 bases spanning the gap. CDR3 length: 14 amino acids. CDR3 in DNA: TGCGCCAGCAGCGCCTCGGAAGGGAACTACGAGCAGTACGTC. This gives the protein CASSASEGNYEQYV.

The CDR3 DNA reads as TGTGCCAGTAGTATTACCTCAGGAGCTAACTATGGCTACACCTTC. It codes for CASSITSGANYGYTF. This rearrangement joins TRBV19 to TRBJ1-2, with D unclear. V lost 3 bases and J lost 0, with 11 bases in between. CDR1 and CDR2 (germline): LNHDA, SQIVND (reference sequence). The CDR3 has 15 amino acids. Using reference TRBV19 and TRBJ1-2 for the parts outside the CDR3, the full variable domain is DGGITQSPKYLFRKEGQNVTLSCEQNLNHDAMYWYRQDPGQGLRLIYYSQIVNDFQKGDIAEGYSVSREKKESFPLTVTSAQKNPTAFYLCASSITSGANYGYTFGSGTRLTVV.

This clonotype was recorded a few times. The rearrangement links TRBV28 to TRBJ1-5; D is unclear. The V end lost 6 bases, the J end lost 1 base, and 1 base lay between the germline ends. The V gene's germline CDR1 is MDHEN and CDR2 SYDVKM. The CDR3 is 11 residues long. The CDR3 protein is CASRSNQPQHF. CDR3 DNA sequence: TGTGCCAGCAGGAGCAATCAGCCCCAGCATTTT. Full variable domain (missing parts from reference TRBV28 and TRBJ1-5): DVKVTQSSRYLVKRTGEKVFLECVQDMDHENMFWYRQDPGLGLRLIYFSYDVKMKEKGDIPEGYSVSREKKERFSLILESASTNQTSMYLCASRSNQPQHFGDGTRLSIL.

The table lists this clonotype with a few counts. The V gene is TRBV28, the J gene TRBJ1-5, with 9 bases that match TRBD1. Losses at the gene ends were 9 bases for V and 4 bases for J; bases not matched to a gene: 16. This CDR3 is 17 amino acids long. Germline CDR1 MDHEN, CDR2 SYDVKM. The CDR3 spells CASTRPDRGIGNQPQHF. The CDR3 DNA reads as TGTGCCAGTACCCGACCGGACAGGGGCATTGGGAATCAGCCCCAGCATTTT.

This clonotype was counted only a few times. The junction and the germline gene differ at one end; a read error may be behind it. The gene calls are TRBV7-7 and TRBJ2-2; D perhaps matches TRBD2 (6 bases). Germline loops: CDR1 SSHAT, CDR2 FNYEAQ (reference sequence). CDR3 length: 15 residues. The CDR3 DNA follows: TGTGCTAGCAGCTTAGCCGGGGGATCGTCCGGGGAGCTGTTTTTT. It codes for CASSLAGGSSGELFF.

The chain recombines TRBV9 with TRBJ1-4; D remains unclear. Trimming pared 4 bases from V and 3 bases from J, leaving 10 bases between. CDR3 length: 14 amino acids. The germline CDR1 and CDR2 sequences are SGDLS and YYNGEE. The CDR3 protein is CASSPGRANEKLFF. The CDR3 bases are TGTGCCAGCAGCCCTGGGAGAGCTAATGAAAAACTGTTTTTT.

With respect to this clonotype: This may come from a read error, since a much larger clone is one base off. The rearrangement joins TRBV14 to TRBJ2-6, with TRBD2 as a possible D gene (7 bases). There are 18 residues in the CDR3. From germline, CDR1 is SGHDN and CDR2 FVKESK. This chain's CDR3 is CASSQEGGGASGANILTF. DNA for the CDR3: TGTGCCAGCAGCCAAGAAGGGGGGGGTGCCTCTGGGGCCAACATCCTGACTTTC.

The V gene is TRBV7-6, the J gene TRBJ2-1; 7 positions match TRBD1. CDR3 length equals 15 residues. CDR1 and CDR2 (germline): SGHVS, FNYEAQ. V lost 6 bases, J lost 3 bases, and 8 bases stayed unmatched. The CDR3 sequence is CASRDRKRYYNEQFF. Here the CDR3 DNA reads TGTGCCAGCAGGGACAGGAAACGGTACTACAATGAGCAGTTCTTC. The whole variable domain, remainder taken from reference TRBV7-6 and TRBJ2-1, is GAGVSQSPRYKVTKRGQDVALRCDPISGHVSLYWYRQALGQGPEFLTYFNYEAQQDKSGLPNDRFSAERPEGSISTLTIQRTEQRDSAMYRCASRDRKRYYNEQFFGPGTRLTVL.

This clonotype was recorded at least ten times. This chain connects TRBV20-1 to TRBJ1-6, with 9 bases aligning to TRBD1. There are 15 residues in the CDR3. V lost 1 base, J lost 8 bases, and 6 bases stayed unmatched. CDR1 and CDR2 (germline): DFQATT, SNEGSKA (reference sequence). The CDR3 region has the DNA TGCAGTGCTAGAGGGCGCACAGGGGGCGATTCACCCCTCCACTTT. This translates into CSARGRTGGDSPLHF.

This sequence joins TRBV19 and TRBJ1-2; D is undetermined. Germline CDR1 LNHDA, CDR2 SQIVND (reference sequence). Trimming left V 1 base short and J 4 bases short, with 10 bases between. CDR3 size: 14 residues. The chain's CDR3 is CASSIGRGFYGYTF. In DNA, the CDR3 is TGTGCCAGTAGTATAGGCAGAGGATTCTATGGCTACACCTTC.

The V call is TRBV10-3, the J call TRBJ2-5; 11 bases match TRBD1. This CDR3 is built from 16 residues. The germline V gene has CDR1 ENHRY and CDR2 SYGVKD. The V and J ends lost 4 bases and 4 bases, in that order; junction bases with no gene match: 8. The DNA of the CDR3 is TGTGCCATCAGTGGACCTGCGGACAGGGGGCGAGAGACCCAGTACTTC. It is translated as CAISGPADRGRETQYF.

This clonotype was seen more than once but under ten times. The chain links TRBV10-3 to TRBJ2-3; 13 bases are a match to TRBD2. Germline V gives CDR1 ENHRY, CDR2 SYGVKD. This CDR3 region has 15 residues. The V segment lost 6 bases and the J segment 6 bases; nucleotides outside the gene matches: 6. CDR3 protein: CAISEKGLAGDTQYF. The CDR3 bases are TGTGCCATCAGCGAAAAGGGACTAGCGGGGGATACGCAGTATTTT.

The chain is built from TRBV7-9 and TRBJ1-2; D is uncertain. Germline V gene sequence: CDR1 SEHNR, CDR2 FQNEAQ (reference sequence). V shed 1 base and J shed 6 bases, with 3 bases lying between them. CDR3 length: 11 amino acids. The CDR3 here is CASSLGDGYTF. For the CDR3, the DNA is TGTGCCAGCAGCTTAGGAGATGGCTACACCTTC.

The rearrangement joins TRBV6-1 to TRBJ1-5; 8 bases fit TRBD1. This CDR3 region has 14 residues. From germline, CDR1 is MNHNS and CDR2 SASEGT. V was clipped by 7 bases and J by 2 bases; unmatched bases: 4. DNA for the CDR3: TGTGCCAGCAACGCAGGGGGCGGCAATCAGCCCCAGCATTTT. This gives the protein CASNAGGGNQPQHF.

For this clonotype: A much larger clone lies a single base off, so this may be a read error. This rearrangement joins TRBV20-1 to TRBJ2-5; possibly TRBD1 for D (6 bases). From germline, CDR1 is DFQATT and CDR2 SNEGSKA (reference sequence). This CDR3 has 15 residues. Trimming stripped 4 bases from V and 1 base from J, with 16 bases between. The CDR3 sequence: CSANVRDKGQETQYF. The CDR3 nucleotides read TGCAGTGCTAACGTCCGGGACAAGGGCCAAGAGACCCAGTACTTC.